The following is a TCR beta chain sequence with its context. Its antigen is still unknown. The authors amplified TCR beta CDR3 regions, and they did so from RNA transcripts for repertoire sequencing. RT-PCR in the first round used HTBI primers; a second-round multiplex PCR followed. Using its own MiXCR run on the multiplex PCR reads, TCRdb lists one record per CDR3 protein. The sample has some 350,000 distinct CDR3 sequences; about a sixth are singletons. V trimming: 5 bases; J trimming: 5 bases; junction bases outside the gene matches: 10. CDR3 size: 16 residues. The source of the sample is a study of Graves' ophthalmopathy and Graves' hyperthyroidism. Study conclusions and caveats: Sensitivity of around 85% and specificity of approximately 76% were achieved when a 13-signature model separated ophthalmopathy from stable hyperthyroidism.

The J gene is TRBJ2-2, the V gene TRBV12-3 or TRBV12-4, with 8 nucleotides matching TRBD1. Sequenced sample: peripheral blood. This clonotype was obtained from an adult woman with stable Graves' hyperthyroidism. The CDR3 region has the DNA TGTGCCAGCAGTGATTACAGGGGGGCTGGGACCGGGGAGCTGTTTTTT. This sequence encodes CASSDYRGAGTGELFF.